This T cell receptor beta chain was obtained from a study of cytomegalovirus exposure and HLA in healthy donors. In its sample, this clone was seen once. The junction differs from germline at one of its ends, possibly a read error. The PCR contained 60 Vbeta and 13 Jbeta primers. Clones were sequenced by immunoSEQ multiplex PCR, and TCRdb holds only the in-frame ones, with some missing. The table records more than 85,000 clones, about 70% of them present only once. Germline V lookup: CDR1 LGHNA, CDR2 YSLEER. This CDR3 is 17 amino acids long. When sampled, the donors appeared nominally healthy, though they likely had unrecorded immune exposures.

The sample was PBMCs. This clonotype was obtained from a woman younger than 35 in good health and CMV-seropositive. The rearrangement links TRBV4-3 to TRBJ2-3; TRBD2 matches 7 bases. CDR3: CASSLTTSPRSTDAQYF. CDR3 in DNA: TGCGCCAGCAGCCTCACGACTAGCCCCCGTAGCACAGATGCGCAGTATTTT.